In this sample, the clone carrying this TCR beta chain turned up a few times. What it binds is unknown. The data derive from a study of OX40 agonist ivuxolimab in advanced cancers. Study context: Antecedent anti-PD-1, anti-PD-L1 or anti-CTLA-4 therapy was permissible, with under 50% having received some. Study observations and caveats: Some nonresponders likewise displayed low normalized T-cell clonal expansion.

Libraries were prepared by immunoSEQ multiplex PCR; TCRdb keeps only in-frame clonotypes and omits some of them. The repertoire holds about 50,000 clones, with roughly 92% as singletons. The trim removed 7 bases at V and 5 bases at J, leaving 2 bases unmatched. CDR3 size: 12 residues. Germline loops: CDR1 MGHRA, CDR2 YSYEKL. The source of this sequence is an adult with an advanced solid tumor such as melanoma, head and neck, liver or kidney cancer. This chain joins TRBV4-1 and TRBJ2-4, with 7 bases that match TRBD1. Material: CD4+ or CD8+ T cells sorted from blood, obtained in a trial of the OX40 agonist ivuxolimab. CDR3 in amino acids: CASTGQENIQYF. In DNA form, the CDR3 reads TGCGCCAGCACCGGACAGGAAAACATTCAGTACTTC.